This TCR beta chain was sequenced for a study of shared clonotypes between healthy human individuals. At the level of the study: Each donor's CD4 naive and CD4 memory cells filled three plates apiece, CD8 naive two, and CD8 memory one.

Profiled with immunoSEQ multiplex PCR; TCRdb holds only in-frame clones, not every one. The top ten clones hold roughly 1.9% of a sample with approximately 700,000 clones, about three quarters of them seen once. CDR3 length: 15 amino acids. Trimming shortened V by 7 bases and J by 0 bases, and 16 bases separated the two germline ends. The germline gives CDR1 MDHEN, CDR2 SYDVKM. Study conclusions and caveats: Only blood was sampled, and tissue TCR repertoires likely differ from blood ones.

To note about this clone: The antigen remains unidentified.

This TCR came from a woman between 25 and 40 years old in good health. The chain couples TRBV28 to TRBJ2-7; D gene ambiguous. The sample consisted of memory CD4+ T cells sorted from blood. Subset meaning: CD45RA-negative fraction. The CDR3 DNA reads TGTGCCAGCAAACCCAGGAGCTCGCACTCCTACGAGCAGTACTTC. This gives the protein CASKPRSSHSYEQYF.